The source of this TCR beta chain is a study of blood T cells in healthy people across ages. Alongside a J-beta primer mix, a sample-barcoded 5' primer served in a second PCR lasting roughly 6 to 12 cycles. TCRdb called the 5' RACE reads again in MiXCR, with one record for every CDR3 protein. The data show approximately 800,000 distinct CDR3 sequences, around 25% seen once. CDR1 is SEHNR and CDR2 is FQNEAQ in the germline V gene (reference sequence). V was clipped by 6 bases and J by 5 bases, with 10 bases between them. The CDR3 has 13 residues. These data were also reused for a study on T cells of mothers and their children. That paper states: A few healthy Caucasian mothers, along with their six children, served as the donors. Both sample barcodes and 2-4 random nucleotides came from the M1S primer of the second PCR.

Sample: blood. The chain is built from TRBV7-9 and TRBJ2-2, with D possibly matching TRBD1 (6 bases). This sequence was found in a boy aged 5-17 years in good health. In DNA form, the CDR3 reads TGTGCCAGCAGACAACAGGGTACCGGGGAGCTGTTTTTT. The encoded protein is CASRQQGTGELFF.